These T cell receptor beta chains were read from a single sample in a study of T cell repertoires in cytomegalovirus infection. One entry per CDR3 protein, called by TCRdb with MiXCR from the reads. The data contain around 250,000 distinct CDR3 sequences, 15% to 20% of them singletons. Sequencing used CD8+ T cells from PBMCs. The receptors originated from a human donor in good health (CMV status not recorded). Some clones in this sample may be carry-over from other donors' samples. Both conserved end residues are part of each CDR3.

TRBV6-5,17,CASSYSIGENSGNTIYF
TRBV28,16,CASSPGPGGPYNEQFF
TRBV6-2/TRBV6-3,13,CASRGLDRYEQYF
TRBV15,13,CATSRGATDTQYF
TRBV15,15,CATSRDGTSDTEAFF
TRBV11-2,16,CASSPTGEIAKNIQYF
TRBV5-5,14,CASSPEGSSYEQYF
TRBV20-1,14,CSAMSYGGSDTQYF
TRBV10-3,16,CAISHPGGVGANVLTF
TRBV5-1,14,CASSLEGETGELFF
TRBV7-8,15,CASSFRDSYQETQYF
TRBV10-3,17,CAITAVRGTGFGNEQFF
TRBV7-9,13,CASSASRDRQYTF
TRBV27,13,CASSLRQNYEAFF
TRBV7-9,13,CASSPAGTDTQYF
TRBV7-3,15,CASSATGGKTDTQYF
TRBV7-8,14,CASSLIQGAYEQYF
TRBV4-1,19,CASSQDLPGNSGPGNEQFF
TRBV3-1,16,CASSSTRTGVGSPLHF
TRBV19,14,CASSKNRVNQPQHF
TRBV7-9,15,CASSLLDRGSEKLFF
TRBV5-6,14,CASSPVGVNTEAFF
TRBV7-9,14,CASSLPTAYNEQFF
TRBV6-1,21,CASSNPQDRGRVESSYNEQFF
TRBV6-2/TRBV6-3,14,CASRKGQEPYGYTF
TRBV2,14,CASTSGSGANVLTF
TRBV4-2,15,CASSPTPGALETQYF
TRBV7-8,13,CASSPPFTYEQYF
TRBV12-3/TRBV12-4,18,CASSSGGQGIMNTGELFF
TRBV5-6,15,CASSSPDRPKNIQYF
TRBV6-2/TRBV6-3,16,CASSYRGLAGYNEQFF
TRBV2,17,CASSQYTTGQGEVNAFF